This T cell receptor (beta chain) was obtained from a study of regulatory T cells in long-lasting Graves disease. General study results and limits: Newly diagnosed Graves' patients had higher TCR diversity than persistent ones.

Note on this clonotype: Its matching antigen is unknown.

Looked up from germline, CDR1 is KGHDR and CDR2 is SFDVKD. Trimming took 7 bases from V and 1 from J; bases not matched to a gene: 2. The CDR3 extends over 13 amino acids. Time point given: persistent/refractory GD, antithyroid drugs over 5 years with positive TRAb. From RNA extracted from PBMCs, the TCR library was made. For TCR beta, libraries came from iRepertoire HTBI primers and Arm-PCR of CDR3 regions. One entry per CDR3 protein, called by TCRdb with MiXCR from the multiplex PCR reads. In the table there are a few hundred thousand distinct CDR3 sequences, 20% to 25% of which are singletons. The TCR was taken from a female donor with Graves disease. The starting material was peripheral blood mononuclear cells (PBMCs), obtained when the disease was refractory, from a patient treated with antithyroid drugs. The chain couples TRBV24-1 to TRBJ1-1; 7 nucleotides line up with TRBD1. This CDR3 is CATRQGTNTEAFF. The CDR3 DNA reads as TGTGCCACCAGACAGGGGACGAACACTGAAGCTTTCTTT.